The 15 T cell receptor beta chains below come from one sample, sequenced in a study of shared clonotypes between healthy human individuals. Terminally differentiated effector memory CD45RA+ cells were excluded from the naive CD8 cells, which were CD45RO-negative and positively selected for CCR7. Clones were sequenced by immunoSEQ multiplex PCR, and TCRdb holds only the in-frame ones, with some missing. The profile shows some 2,000,000 clones, about 94% of them singletons. Sequencing was carried out using naive CD8+ T cells sorted from blood. The origin of the receptors is a man between 18 and 29 years old in good health.

Note on this clone: The identical CDR3 is also encoded by other nucleotide sequences in the sample. This chain links TRBV19 with TRBJ2-7, with D possibly TRBD1 on 5 matching bases. Germline CDR1 and CDR2: LNHDA and SQIVND (reference sequence). This CDR3 is built from 14 residues. V was cut by 5 bases and J by 2 bases, with 13 bases left in between. This CDR3 is CASSPRGPTYEQYF. In DNA form, the CDR3 reads TGTGCCAGTAGTCCTAGGGGCCCGACCTACGAGCAGTACTTC. Variable domain in full (rest from reference TRBV19 and TRBJ2-7): DGGITQSPKYLFRKEGQNVTLSCEQNLNHDAMYWYRQDPGQGLRLIYYSQIVNDFQKGDIAEGYSVSREKKESFPLTVTSAQKNPTAFYLCASSPRGPTYEQYFGPGTRLTVT.

The rearrangement uses TRBV29-1 and TRBJ2-1; 7 positions match TRBD2. This CDR3 comprises 14 residues. Germline V gives CDR1 SQVTM, CDR2 ANQGSEA. V dropped 3 bases and J dropped 8; count of bases not matched to a gene: 10. For the CDR3, the DNA is TGCAGCGTTGACCTGGACGGGGGGTTGGATGAGCAGTTCTTC. It encodes CSVDLDGGLDEQFF.

This sequence joins TRBV4-1 and TRBJ2-1, with 7 nucleotides matching TRBD2. This CDR3 is 15 amino acids long. The trim removed 8 bases at V and 7 bases at J, leaving 14 bases unmatched. In germline, CDR1 is MGHRA, CDR2 YSYEKL. CDR3 sequence (DNA): TGCGCCAGCGACCTCGGGGGAGGGCCGGGTAATGAGCAGTTCTTC. It translates to CASDLGGGPGNEQFF.

The chain is built from TRBV19 and TRBJ1-1, with D hard to call. Per the germline V gene, CDR1 is LNHDA and CDR2 is SQIVND (reference sequence). Between the trimmed V and J ends, which lost 3 bases and 5 bases, there was a span of 10 bases. The CDR3 contains 13 residues. DNA for the CDR3: TGTGCCAGTAGTATGGACTTACCAACTGAAGCTTTCTTT. This gives the protein CASSMDLPTEAFF. The complete variable domain, with remaining parts taken from reference TRBV19 and TRBJ1-1, reads DGGITQSPKYLFRKEGQNVTLSCEQNLNHDAMYWYRQDPGQGLRLIYYSQIVNDFQKGDIAEGYSVSREKKESFPLTVTSAQKNPTAFYLCASSMDLPTEAFFGQGTRLTVV.

The V and J genes are TRBV7-8 and TRBJ2-3; maybe TRBD1 (6 bases). Trimming pared 5 bases from V and 0 bases from J, leaving 21 bases between. The CDR3 is made up of 18 amino acids. From germline, CDR1 is SGHVS and CDR2 FQNEAQ. The CDR3 protein is CASSHRDTDFSSTDTQYF. The CDR3 DNA follows: TGTGCCAGCAGCCACCGGGACACCGACTTCTCTAGCACAGATACGCAGTATTTT.

The J gene is TRBJ1-2, the V gene TRBV9; no firm D call. This CDR3 region has 13 residues. With 6 bases removed from V and 6 bases from J, the gap between germline ends came to 15 bases. Germline V gene data show CDR1 as SGDLS and CDR2 as YYNGEE. CDR3 in amino acids: CASTRREVDGYTF. The DNA for the CDR3 is TGTGCCAGCACCCGGCGGGAAGTCGATGGCTACACCTTC.

This chain joins TRBV4-3 and TRBJ2-3; a possible D gene is TRBD2 (6 bases). Germline CDR1 is LGHNA and CDR2 is YSLEER. This CDR3 has 15 amino acids. With 1 base removed from V and 2 bases from J, the gap between germline ends came to 10 bases. CDR3 in amino acids: CASSQVLADTDTQYF. The CDR3 DNA sequence: TGCGCCAGCAGCCAAGTTTTAGCGGACACAGATACGCAGTATTTT.

The chain recombines TRBV27 with TRBJ1-2; the D is unclear. Germline CDR1 MNHEY, CDR2 SMNVEV (reference sequence). This CDR3 is 12 amino acids long. The V end was cut by 2 bases, the J end by 6 bases, with 7 bases between. The CDR3, as DNA: TGTGCCAGCAGTTTAGACGGGGATGGCTACACCTTC. It yields the protein CASSLDGDGYTF.

V gene TRBV7-8 combines with J gene TRBJ2-2, with D unresolved. V gave up 5 bases and J gave up 7 bases, with 8 bases separating them. Germline loops: CDR1 SGHVS, CDR2 FQNEAQ. CDR3 size: 12 residues. For the CDR3, the DNA is TGTGCCAGCAGCATTGTAATCGGGGAGCTGTTTTTT. Amino acids: CASSIVIGELFF.

The CDR3, as DNA: TGTGCCAGCAGCTTAGATCGACTAGCGGGTGGCAATGAGCAGTTCTTC. Residues: CASSLDRLAGGNEQFF. This sequence joins TRBV11-2 and TRBJ2-1; TRBD2 matches at 10 bases. Germline V gene lookup returns CDR1 SGHAT and CDR2 FQNNGV. This CDR3 is built from 16 residues. Unmatched junction bases numbered 5, after V lost 0 bases and J lost 6 bases.

This rearrangement joins TRBV4-1 to TRBJ1-1; 7 positions match TRBD1. Unmatched junction bases numbered 5, after V lost 0 bases and J lost 1 base. This CDR3 is 16 amino acids long. Germline CDR1 is MGHRA and CDR2 is YSYEKL. This CDR3 is CASSQEADRRNTEAFF. DNA of the CDR3: TGCGCCAGCAGCCAAGAGGCGGACAGGCGGAACACTGAAGCTTTCTTT.

The V gene is TRBV27, the J gene TRBJ1-5; D remains ambiguous. This CDR3 comprises 16 residues. V was shortened by 5 bases and J by 0 bases, with 14 bases between the two germline ends. The germline CDR1 and CDR2 sequences are MNHEY and SMNVEV (reference sequence). The CDR3 DNA follows: TGTGCCAGCAGTCCCAACCGATTGGATAGCAATCAGCCCCAGCATTTT. Encoded protein: CASSPNRLDSNQPQHF.

A single count supports this clone. The same CDR3 also results from other DNA sequences found in this sample. The chain combines TRBV9 with TRBJ2-5; 8 bases match TRBD2. The CDR3 spans 13 residues. Germline CDR1 SGDLS, CDR2 YYNGEE. V shed 2 bases, J shed 5 bases, and the junction held 2 bases outside the gene matches. The CDR3 bases are TGTGCCAGCAGCGTTAGCGGGACGGAGACCCAGTACTTC. Translation: CASSVSGTETQYF. The full variable domain, completed using reference TRBV9 and TRBJ2-5, is DSGVTQTPKHLITATGQRVTLRCSPRSGDLSVYWYQQSLDQGLQFLIQYYNGEERAKGNILERFSAQQFPDLHSELNLSSLELGDSALYFCASSVSGTETQYFGPGTRLLVL.

The genes are TRBV27 and TRBJ2-1, with 9 bases fitting TRBD2. The trim removed 4 bases at V and 4 bases at J, leaving 5 bases unmatched. The CDR3 is 15 amino acids. The germline gives CDR1 MNHEY, CDR2 SMNVEV (reference sequence). The CDR3 protein is CASSSFSGGYNEQFF. CDR3 nucleotide sequence: TGTGCCAGCAGTTCATTTAGCGGGGGTTACAATGAGCAGTTCTTC.

This rearrangement joins TRBV9 to TRBJ1-2; D is possibly TRBD1 (6 bases). Trimming removed 4 bases from V and 8 bases from J, with 12 bases in between. Germline-derived CDR1 and CDR2 are SGDLS and YYNGEE. The CDR3 is 12 amino acids. CDR3 residues: CASSLQGGGYTF. The DNA for the CDR3 is TGTGCCAGCAGCTTACAGGGTGGCGGCTACACCTTC. Together with reference TRBV9 and TRBJ1-2, the CDR3 gives the full variable domain: DSGVTQTPKHLITATGQRVTLRCSPRSGDLSVYWYQQSLDQGLQFLIQYYNGEERAKGNILERFSAQQFPDLHSELNLSSLELGDSALYFCASSLQGGGYTFGSGTRLTVV.